A single sample is the source of the 30 T cell receptor beta chains below, sequenced in a study of T cells in Graves' hyperthyroidism and ophthalmopathy. The source material, RNA transcripts, was used to amplify TCR beta CDR3 regions. HTBI primers drove first-round RT-PCR of the TCR CDR3. In TCRdb, the multiplex PCR reads were re-called with MiXCR into one record per CDR3 protein. This table has roughly 350,000 distinct CDR3 sequences, approximately 14% appearing once. Material for sequencing was blood. The receptors were gathered from a woman aged 40 to 50 with Graves' ophthalmopathy.

The J gene is TRBJ1-4, the V gene TRBV13; D unresolved. V was clipped by 3 bases and J by 5 bases, with 7 bases between them. Germline values: CDR1 PRHDT, CDR2 FYEKMQ (reference sequence). This CDR3 region has 13 residues. The CDR3 sequence: CASSFRRNEKLFF. As DNA, the CDR3 is TGTGCCAGCAGCTTCAGAAGAAATGAAAAACTGTTTTTT.

This clonotype was detected only once. The chain employs TRBV6-4 and TRBJ1-5; D might be TRBD1 (6 bases). V lost 4 bases, J lost 6 bases, and 16 bases lay in between. Germline loops: CDR1 MRHNA, CDR2 SNTAGT. The CDR3 has 15 residues. The CDR3 region has the DNA TGTGCCAGCAGTGCTGGAAAGGGGGGCGGTCAGCCCCAGCATTTT. The encoded protein is CASSAGKGGGQPQHF.

There are a few counts of this clonotype. CDR3 in amino acids: CSVGTGVTETQYF. Here the CDR3 DNA reads TGCAGCGTGGGGACAGGGGTTACAGAGACCCAGTACTTC. The chain carries TRBV29-1 and TRBJ2-5; 10 bases align to TRBD1. The V gene end was trimmed by 6 bases and the J gene end by 4 bases; junction bases not matched to a gene: 5. Germline lookup yields CDR1 SQVTM and CDR2 ANQGSEA. The CDR3 covers 13 residues.

CDR3 region: CSAPGQGGGYGYTF. The CDR3 nucleotides are TGCAGTGCTCCCGGACAGGGAGGAGGGTATGGCTACACCTTC. The V call is TRBV20-1, the J call TRBJ1-2; 8 nucleotides align to TRBD1. The V gene end was trimmed by 5 bases and the J gene end by 5 bases; junction bases not matched to a gene: 10. Per germline, CDR1 DFQATT and CDR2 SNEGSKA (reference sequence). There are 14 residues in the CDR3.

This clonotype was counted between two and nine times. The V gene is TRBV15, the J gene TRBJ2-7, with TRBD1 identical over 8 bases. CDR1 and CDR2 from the germline V gene are LNHNV and YYDKDF (reference sequence). The CDR3 runs 14 residues. With V trimmed by 3 bases and J by 5 bases, 6 bases remained unmatched. The CDR3 spells CATSRDRVYHEQYF. For the CDR3, the DNA is TGTGCCACCAGCAGGGACAGGGTCTACCACGAGCAGTACTTC. The full variable domain, with the rest looked up from reference TRBV15 and TRBJ2-7, is DAMVIQNPRYQVTQFGKPVTLSCSQTLNHNVMYWYQQKSSQAPKLLFHYYDKDFNNEADTPDNFQSRRPNTSFCFLDIRSPGLGDTAMYLCATSRDRVYHEQYFGPGTRLTVT.

This clonotype showed up many times. The CDR3 nucleotides are TGTGCCACCAAAGGATCCAGCACTGAAGCTTTCTTT. It yields the protein CATKGSSTEAFF. This chain uses TRBV24-1 with TRBJ1-1; D unclear. Trimming pared 8 bases from V and 4 bases from J, leaving 10 bases between. From germline, CDR1 is KGHDR and CDR2 SFDVKD. The CDR3 extends over 12 amino acids.

This clonotype was picked up many times. The chain carries TRBV7-2 and TRBJ2-7; the D gene is possibly TRBD2 (5 bases). CDR3 size: 15 residues. V gave up 1 base and J gave up 8 bases, with 18 bases separating them. The germline CDR1 and CDR2 sequences are SGHTA and FQGNSA. The CDR3 nucleotides are TGTGCCAGCAGCTTAGATAGGACGAGAGAGGGCCAGCAGTACTTC. Amino acid sequence: CASSLDRTREGQQYF.

This clonotype was picked up many times. V gene TRBV2 combines with J gene TRBJ2-3, with 9 bases that match TRBD2. CDR1 and CDR2 (germline): SNHLY, FYNNEI. J lost 3 bases, V lost 3 bases, and 4 bases had no gene match. This CDR3 comprises 15 residues. The CDR3 loop is CASSDGGGATDTQYF. In DNA, the CDR3 is TGTGCCAGCAGTGATGGCGGGGGGGCAACAGATACGCAGTATTTT.

The CDR3: CASASQTGPLYGYTF. The CDR3 region has the DNA TGTGCCAGCGCATCCCAAACGGGCCCCCTTTATGGCTACACCTTC. This chain links TRBV5-4 with TRBJ1-2; D gene unclear. This CDR3 spans 15 amino acids. Germline V gene sequence: CDR1 SGHNT, CDR2 YYREEE (reference sequence). The V gene lost 7 bases and the J gene lost 5 bases, with 21 bases spanning the gap.

This clonotype was found many times. The chain couples TRBV20-1 to TRBJ2-7, with D uncertain. CDR3 size: 12 residues. V lost 1 base, J lost 5 bases, and 9 bases lay in between. Germline V CDR1 and CDR2: DFQATT, SNEGSKA (reference sequence). DNA for the CDR3: TGCAGTGCTAGAGGGGTTGGGAACGAGCAGTACTTC. It yields the protein CSARGVGNEQYF.

Comment on this clonotype: One end of the junction is discordant with germline, which a read error may explain. The chain carries TRBV7-7 and TRBJ2-5, with 9 bases lining up with TRBD2. Germline V gene data show CDR1 as SSHAT and CDR2 as FNYEAQ (reference sequence). There are 16 residues in the CDR3. This CDR3 reads CASSLLSGGGQETQYF. In DNA form, the CDR3 reads TGTGCTAGCAGCTTACTTAGCGGGGGAGGCCAAGAGACCCAGTACTTC.

This chain connects TRBV20-1 to TRBJ2-7; possible D gene TRBD2, 5 bases. The V end was cut by 6 bases, the J end by 5 bases, with 17 bases between. Germline CDR1 reads DFQATT; CDR2 reads SNEGSKA (reference sequence). This CDR3 comprises 13 residues. CDR3 nucleotides: TGCAGTGCGAGGAGGACCACCTATCACGAGCAGTACTTC. Translating gives CSARRTTYHEQYF.

At least ten counts were recorded for this clonotype. The genes are TRBV14 and TRBJ2-1; no clear D gene. The CDR3 is 12 amino acids. The V end was cut by 4 bases, the J end by 9 bases, with 10 bases between. Germline CDR1 SGHDN, CDR2 FVKESK. The CDR3 region is CASSPWAGEQFF. In DNA, the CDR3 is TGTGCCAGCAGCCCGTGGGCCGGTGAGCAGTTCTTC.

This clonotype was observed a few times. V usage is TRBV20-1 and J usage is TRBJ2-2; 12 positions match TRBD2. V trimming: 5 bases; J trimming: 4 bases; junction bases outside the gene matches: 5. CDR1 is DFQATT and CDR2 is SNEGSKA in the germline V gene (reference sequence). This CDR3 comprises 15 residues. CDR3 sequence: CSARTSGVATGELFF. The CDR3 region has the DNA TGCAGTGCTCGGACTAGCGGGGTCGCCACCGGGGAGCTGTTTTTT.

This clonotype was observed a few times. The CDR3 protein is CASAEGQEYGYTF. The CDR3 bases are TGTGCCAGCGCGGAGGGACAGGAGTATGGCTACACCTTC. The gene calls are TRBV18 and TRBJ1-2; 8 bases fit TRBD1. The CDR3 totals 13 residues. The ends lost 8 bases at V and 5 bases at J; junction bases unmatched: 7. Looked up from germline, CDR1 is KGHSH and CDR2 is LQKENI. The full variable domain, its missing parts supplied by reference TRBV18 and TRBJ1-2, is NAGVMQNPRHLVRRRGQEARLRCSPMKGHSHVYWYRQLPEEGLKFMVYLQKENIIDESGMPKERFSAEFPKEGPSILRIQQVVRGDSAAYFCASAEGQEYGYTFGSGTRLTVV.

Many counts were recorded for this clonotype. The V and J genes are TRBV28 and TRBJ2-7, with 10 bases lining up with TRBD2. J lost 4 bases, V lost 3 bases, and 3 bases had no gene match. Germline V gene lookup returns CDR1 MDHEN and CDR2 SYDVKM. CDR3 length: 14 residues. CDR3 loop: CASSFGTSVYEQYF. CDR3 sequence (DNA): TGTGCCAGCAGTTTCGGGACTAGCGTTTACGAGCAGTACTTC.

This clonotype showed up many times. V gene TRBV2 combines with J gene TRBJ2-7; 8 bases align to TRBD1. CDR3 length: 15 amino acids. The V gene's germline CDR1 is SNHLY and CDR2 FYNNEI. The ends lost 3 bases at V and 3 bases at J; junction bases unmatched: 7. The CDR3 DNA follows: TGTGCCAGCAGTGATGGGGGGACAGGACTCTACGAGCAGTACTTC. Protein product: CASSDGGTGLYEQYF.

Many counts were recorded for this clonotype. The chain employs TRBV27 and TRBJ2-3, with D possibly TRBD2 on 5 matching bases. Germline assignment: CDR1 MNHEY and CDR2 SMNVEV (reference sequence). V lost 6 bases to trimming and J lost 0 bases, with 13 bases between them. The CDR3 runs 15 residues. The CDR3 nucleotides are TGTGCCAGCAGCTCCTTTGCGGGTAGCACAGATACGCAGTATTTT. Its translation: CASSSFAGSTDTQYF.

This clonotype occurred many times. The V and J genes are TRBV27 and TRBJ2-3; possible D gene TRBD1, 5 bases. The CDR3 is 18 amino acids. Germline V gives CDR1 MNHEY, CDR2 SMNVEV (reference sequence). Trimming left V 0 bases short and J 2 bases short, with 18 bases between. The CDR3 is CASSLSSQGPSPTDTQYF. The CDR3 DNA sequence: TGTGCCAGCAGTTTATCGAGCCAGGGCCCTTCCCCCACAGATACGCAGTATTTT.

This rearrangement joins TRBV5-5 to TRBJ2-7, with D hard to call. Trimming stripped 4 bases from V and 3 bases from J, with 8 bases between. Germline assignment: CDR1 SGHKS and CDR2 YYEKEE (reference sequence). The CDR3 length is 12 residues. CDR3 sequence reads: CASSNRIYEQYF. The CDR3 DNA sequence: TGTGCCAGCAGCAATAGGATCTACGAGCAGTACTTC.

V usage is TRBV6-2 or TRBV6-3 and J usage is TRBJ2-2; tentative D call: TRBD2 (6 bases). This CDR3 has 14 amino acids. Trimming pared 4 bases from V and 9 bases from J, leaving 15 bases between. Germline-derived CDR1 and CDR2 are MNHEY and SVGEGT. In nucleotides, the CDR3 is TGTGCCAGCAGTTTTCCTCCGGGAGCCCGGGAGCTGTTTTTT. This codes for CASSFPPGARELFF.

Ten or more counts support this clonotype. V gene TRBV5-5 combines with J gene TRBJ1-4; D unresolved. Trimming left V 5 bases short and J 7 bases short, with 12 bases between. Germline V lookup: CDR1 SGHKS, CDR2 YYEKEE (reference sequence). The CDR3 is 13 residues long. The CDR3, as DNA: TGTGCCAGCAGTTTCCTAGTAGGTGAAAAACTGTTTTTT. It yields the protein CASSFLVGEKLFF.

J is TRBJ2-1 and V is TRBV12-3 or TRBV12-4; D is possibly TRBD2 (6 bases). The length of the CDR3 is 14 residues. Trimming took off 3 bases at V and 2 bases at J, with 8 bases between the two ends. CDR3 protein: CASSFRGTYNEQFF. The CDR3 region has the DNA TGTGCCAGCAGTTTCCGGGGGACCTACAATGAGCAGTTCTTC.

With respect to this clonotype: The junction departs from germline at one end; a sequencing error may be responsible. The chain is built from TRBV11-2 and TRBJ2-3; 10 bases agree with TRBD2. This CDR3 comprises 17 residues. The germline V gene encodes CDR1 SGHAT and CDR2 FQNNGV. CDR3 nucleotides: TGTGCCAGCAGCTTCCGAGGACTAGCGGAGTTCACAGATACGCGGTATTTT. Amino acid sequence: CASSFRGLAEFTDTRYF.

In this sample, this clonotype turned up many times. This rearrangement joins TRBV4-1 to TRBJ1-5; no definite D call. Trimming removed 1 base at V and 9 bases at J, with 16 bases between. The CDR3 spans 15 residues. Germline-derived CDR1 and CDR2 are MGHRA and YSYEKL. The CDR3 nucleotides are TGCGCCAGCAGCCAAGGGATAGTACGAGGCGCGCCCCAGCATTTT. It codes for CASSQGIVRGAPQHF.

The sample holds many counts of this clonotype. The chain is built from TRBV28 and TRBJ1-6; 9 positions agree with TRBD1. The CDR3 has 15 amino acids. V lost 6 bases and J lost 7; bases outside the gene matches: 7. CDR1 MDHEN and CDR2 SYDVKM come from the germline V gene. CDR3 sequence (DNA): TGTGCCAGCAGACCCGCCGGGACAGGGAATTCACCCCTCCACTTT. The encoded protein is CASRPAGTGNSPLHF.

The rearrangement links TRBV27 to TRBJ2-6; D tentatively fits TRBD1 or TRBD2 (5 bases each). Germline CDR1 and CDR2: MNHEY and SMNVEV (reference sequence). V lost 1 base, J lost 0 bases, and 7 bases lay in between. This CDR3 is 16 amino acids long. The CDR3 spells CASSLLGVSGANVLTF. The CDR3 DNA follows: TGTGCCAGCAGTTTATTGGGGGTCTCTGGGGCCAACGTCCTGACTTTC.

This clonotype was seen repeatedly, ten times or more. This chain uses TRBV25-1 with TRBJ1-2, with a weak D call TRBD1 (5 bases). Germline loops: CDR1 MGHDK, CDR2 SYGVNS. Trimming cost V 0 bases and J 4 bases, with 9 bases left between them. The CDR3 is 14 amino acids. For the CDR3, the DNA is TGTGCCAGCAGTGAATATCGGACAAGCTATGGCTACACCTTC. The encoded protein is CASSEYRTSYGYTF.

There are many counts of this clonotype. The CDR3 DNA follows: TGTGCCAGCAGTCAACTAGCGGGGCAAACCACAGATACGCAGTATTTT. Amino acids: CASSQLAGQTTDTQYF. The V gene is TRBV2, the J gene TRBJ2-3; 10 bases are a match to TRBD2. With V trimmed by 5 bases and J by 2 bases, 7 bases remained unmatched. Germline V gene lookup returns CDR1 SNHLY and CDR2 FYNNEI. The CDR3 has 16 amino acids.

There are many counts of this clonotype. V is TRBV28 and J is TRBJ2-7, with D possibly TRBD1 on 6 matching bases. This CDR3 comprises 13 residues. Trimming took off 3 bases at V and 3 bases at J, with 9 bases between the two ends. The V gene's germline CDR1 is MDHEN and CDR2 SYDVKM. This CDR3 is CASSFLQGYEQYF. DNA for the CDR3: TGTGCCAGCAGTTTCCTACAGGGCTACGAGCAGTACTTC.